This T cell receptor (beta chain) emerged from a study of chemoradiotherapy in HPV16-positive cancers. Study as a whole: Functional T-cell assays on a couple of HPV16-positive patients' cells defined candidate HPV-specific clones and common TCR motifs.

Study-level points and caveats: HPV-specific T cells were functionally defined from only a couple of HPV16-positive patients.

As for this clone: What it binds is unknown.

Here immunoSEQ multiplex PCR was the method, and the copy in TCRdb shows in-frame clones only, minus some. The data contain fewer than 25,000 clones, more than 90% of them singletons. Repeated repertoire sampling spanned the course of chemoradiotherapy. This CDR3 is built from 15 residues. Germline V gene lookup returns CDR1 SNHLY and CDR2 FYNNEI. The trim removed 7 bases at V and 0 bases at J, leaving 5 bases unmatched. The chain joins TRBV2 to TRBJ1-3; 8 bases are shared with TRBD1. The sequenced sample was blood, obtained from a patient who underwent chemoradiotherapy. The TCR comes from a human donor with HPV-associated anogenital cancer. The CDR3 loop is CASTETGVSGNTIYF. CDR3 coding DNA: TGTGCCAGCACCGAGACAGGGGTCTCTGGAAACACCATATATTTT. The full variable domain, in which reference TRBV2 and TRBJ1-3 provide the parts outside the CDR3, is EPEVTQTPSHQVTQMGQEVILRCVPISNHLYFYWYRQILGQKVEFLVSFYNNEISEKSEIFDDQFSVERPDGSNFTLKIRSTKLEDSAMYFCASTETGVSGNTIYFGEGSWLTVV.